This T cell receptor (beta chain) was profiled in a study of cytomegalovirus exposure and HLA in healthy donors. Whole-study context: Drawn from HLA-typed donors, around 85 million unique TCRs were held in an early data release.

Germline CDR1 MDHEN, CDR2 SYDVKM. The CDR3 covers 14 residues. V lost 2 bases, J lost 1 base, and 8 bases lay in between. 60 Vbeta and 13 Jbeta primers were used in PCR. The table came from immunoSEQ multiplex PCR; TCRdb's copy has only in-frame clones and leaves some out. The profile shows some 200,000 clones, about four fifths of them singletons. Points on this clone: Its antigen is not known.

Study conclusions and caveats: Analysis was carried out at a later point, and it linked a missense DCLRE1C variant to TCR beta V- and J-gene trimming. In vitro assays verified that a few CMV-associated chains recognized CMV antigens specifically.

The sample comprised PBMCs. This clonotype was sampled from a male donor in good health and CMV-seropositive. This chain uses TRBV28 with TRBJ1-1; possible D gene TRBD1, 6 bases. CDR3 region: CASSLGGQNTEAFF. CDR3 bases: TGTGCCAGCAGTTTAGGGGGCCAGAACACTGAAGCTTTCTTT.